Following are 16 T cell receptor beta chains from one sample sequenced in a study of blood T cells in healthy people across ages. A J-beta primer mix and a sample-barcoded 5' primer were used in a second PCR of roughly 6 to 12 cycles. MiXCR was run by TCRdb on the 5' RACE reads, yielding one entry per CDR3 protein. The data show about 1.4 million distinct CDR3 sequences, approximately 59% seen once. The sequencing input was blood. The receptors come from a man younger than 35 in good health.

The chain uses TRBV20-1 and TRBJ2-1, with 8 bases matching TRBD1. The last part of the DNA fits TRBJ2-7 better; the J call may be wrong. The germline CDR1 and CDR2 sequences are DFQATT and SNEGSKA (reference sequence). The CDR3 loop spans 14 amino acids. The DNA of the CDR3 is TGCAGTGCTTTTCAGGGGGCCTCCTACAATGAGCAGTACTTC. Translation: CSAFQGASYNEQYF.

The chain links TRBV11-2 to TRBJ2-1; 12 bases fit TRBD2. V shed 6 bases, J shed 7 bases, and the junction held 10 bases outside the gene matches. CDR1 is SGHAT and CDR2 is FQNNGV in the germline V gene. The length of the CDR3 is 16 residues. The chain's CDR3 is CASRTIQGTSGNEQFF. CDR3 in DNA: TGTGCCAGCAGAACCATCCAAGGGACTAGCGGGAATGAGCAGTTCTTC.

This clonotype was observed a handful of times. This chain joins TRBV29-1 and TRBJ2-1, with 9 positions matching TRBD2. CDR1 is SQVTM and CDR2 is ANQGSEA in the germline V gene. The CDR3 totals 13 residues. J gave up 8 bases and V 7 bases, and 9 bases lay outside the gene matches. Here the CDR3 DNA reads TGCAGCGCATCCGGGACTAGCCTTTATGAGCAGTTCTTC. Its protein is CSASGTSLYEQFF.

The chain recombines TRBV13 with TRBJ2-7; 9 bases align to TRBD1. The CDR3 is made up of 15 amino acids. V gave up 3 bases and J gave up 3 bases; unmatched junction bases: 6. The germline CDR1 and CDR2 sequences are PRHDT and FYEKMQ (reference sequence). DNA for the CDR3: TGTGCCAGCAGCTTCAAGGGGACAGGGTACTACGAGCAGTACTTC. It specifies CASSFKGTGYYEQYF.

This clonotype was detected only a few times. V is TRBV29-1 and J is TRBJ2-6; 8 bases fit TRBD1. CDR3 size: 17 residues. With V trimmed by 3 bases and J by 0 bases, 7 bases remained unmatched. Germline values: CDR1 SQVTM, CDR2 ANQGSEA. CDR3 in amino acids: CSVDQRQGISGANVLTF. In DNA, the CDR3 is TGCAGCGTTGATCAGAGACAGGGGATCTCTGGGGCCAACGTCCTGACTTTC. The entire variable domain, with the rest obtained from reference TRBV29-1 and TRBJ2-6, is as follows: SAVISQKPSRDICQRGTSLTIQCQVDSQVTMMFWYRQQPGQSLTLIATANQGSEATYESGFVIDKFPISRPNLTFSTLTVSNMSPEDSSIYLCSVDQRQGISGANVLTFGAGSRLTVL.

This clonotype turned up a few times. The chain is built from TRBV4-1 and TRBJ2-3; D could derive from TRBD1 or TRBD2 (6 bases each). The V gene's germline CDR1 is MGHRA and CDR2 YSYEKL. With 2 bases removed from V and 4 bases from J, the gap between germline ends came to 19 bases. This CDR3 is built from 17 residues. This CDR3 reads CASSQRGRGVDPDTQYF. The CDR3 DNA reads TGCGCCAGCAGCCAACGAGGAAGGGGGGTGGATCCAGATACGCAGTATTTT.

Only a few counts were recorded for this clonotype. This chain links TRBV6-5 with TRBJ2-7; no clear D. Trimming took 7 bases from V and 4 from J, leaving 14 bases between them. Germline V gene data show CDR1 as MNHEY and CDR2 as SVGAGI. The CDR3 contains 13 residues. The CDR3 here is CASTLGVGYEQYF. CDR3 sequence (DNA): TGTGCCAGCACTCTGGGCGTCGGGTACGAGCAGTACTTC.

This sequence joins TRBV3-1 and TRBJ2-1; 7 bases map to TRBD2. Germline loops: CDR1 LGHDT, CDR2 YNNKEL (reference sequence). This CDR3 has 17 residues. Trimming cost V 3 bases and J 8 bases; bases outside gene matches: 16. CDR3 DNA: TGTGCCAGCAGCCACCCAGTGGGACTAAAGGAGGGACATGAGCAGTTCTTC. It is translated as CASSHPVGLKEGHEQFF.

The chain employs TRBV4-3 and TRBJ2-3, with a weak D call TRBD1 (5 bases). The CDR3 contains 15 residues. The germline V gene has CDR1 LGHNA and CDR2 YSLEER. V gave up 0 bases and J gave up 6 bases, with 13 bases separating them. The CDR3 DNA follows: TGCGCCAGCAGCCAAGATGACAGAGGACGGGATACGCAGTATTTT. Encoded protein: CASSQDDRGRDTQYF.

The V gene is TRBV4-1, the J gene TRBJ1-5, with no clear D. CDR1 MGHRA and CDR2 YSYEKL come from the germline V gene. Between the trimmed V and J ends, which lost 3 bases and 1 base, there was a span of 7 bases. This CDR3 comprises 14 residues. CDR3 sequence reads: CASSHPQSNQPQHF. The CDR3 DNA sequence: TGCGCCAGCAGCCACCCTCAAAGCAATCAGCCCCAGCATTTT.

This clonotype turned up a few times. The chain joins TRBV28 to TRBJ2-1, with D uncertain. V gave up 7 bases and J gave up 5 bases, with 12 bases separating them. CDR3 length: 13 amino acids. CDR1 and CDR2 from the germline V gene are MDHEN and SYDVKM. In nucleotides, the CDR3 is TGTGCCAGCATCGATGGAGTGGACAATGAGCAGTTCTTC. Translation gives CASIDGVDNEQFF.

This clonotype came up a few times. V usage is TRBV6-5 and J usage is TRBJ1-6; D might be TRBD1 (5 bases). The CDR3 contains 18 residues. Per germline, CDR1 MNHEY and CDR2 SVGAGI. V lost 0 bases to trimming and J lost 7 bases, with 19 bases between them. The DNA for the CDR3 is TGTGCCAGCAGTTACTCGAGCGGGACCTCCCAGCCCAATTCACCCCTCCACTTT. Its protein is CASSYSSGTSQPNSPLHF.

This clonotype came up once. V is TRBV7-9 and J is TRBJ2-7; 7 nucleotides line up with TRBD2. V was clipped by 1 base and J by 6 bases; unmatched bases: 12. This CDR3 region has 16 residues. CDR1 SEHNR and CDR2 FQNEAQ come from the germline V gene (reference sequence). This CDR3 is CASSLGFGTTTTEQYF. The CDR3, as DNA: TGTGCCAGCAGCTTAGGATTCGGGACTACAACAACCGAGCAGTACTTC.

The rearrangement links TRBV20-1 to TRBJ2-1; D call uncertain. The CDR3 spans 12 residues. The V and J ends lost 6 bases and 5 bases respectively, with 11 bases between them. Germline CDR1 DFQATT, CDR2 SNEGSKA (reference sequence). CDR3 DNA sequence: TGCAGTGCCCTCCCAAAAAACAATGAGCAGTTCTTC. Amino acid sequence: CSALPKNNEQFF.

The table lists this clonotype with a few counts. The rearrangement uses TRBV12-3 or TRBV12-4 and TRBJ1-5; TRBD1 might be the D (5 bases). The CDR3 runs to 12 residues. Trimming took 7 bases from V and 7 from J, leaving 11 bases between them. Here the CDR3 reads CASNQGGQPQHF. CDR3 DNA sequence: TGTGCCAGCAATCAGGGCGGGCAGCCCCAGCATTTT.

The rearrangement joins TRBV6-5 to TRBJ2-1; 7 bases agree with TRBD1. Matching the DNA end better, TRBJ2-7 makes the J call doubtful. Germline CDR1 and CDR2: MNHEY and SVGAGI. CDR3 length: 13 residues. CDR3 residues: CASTTPEDREQYF. The CDR3 DNA is TGTGCCAGCACAACCCCCGAGGACAGGGAGCAGTACTTC.